The 3 T cell receptor beta chains below come from one sample, sequenced in a study of PD-L1 blockade in urothelial cancer. Clones were read by immunoSEQ multiplex PCR, and TCRdb kept only the in-frame ones, dropping some. The top ten clones hold more than 5.5% of a sample with some 77,000 clones, approximately 90% of them seen once. The sequences come from PBMCs, collected around atezolizumab (anti-PD-L1) treatment. These receptor sequences come from a woman in her 70s with urothelial cancer.

CDR3 region: CASSSLISGGLSNTGELFF. DNA for the CDR3: TGTGCCAGTAGTTCTCTGATTTCGGGGGGACTATCGAACACCGGGGAGCTGTTTTTT. The chain has TRBV19 and TRBJ2-2; TRBD2 agrees at 7 bases. Germline CDR1 reads LNHDA; CDR2 reads SQIVND (reference sequence). The trim removed 5 bases at V and 0 bases at J, leaving 15 bases unmatched. The CDR3 has 19 residues.

The V gene is TRBV27, the J gene TRBJ2-5, with 8 positions matching TRBD1. The CDR3 is 15 amino acids. Germline assignment: CDR1 MNHEY and CDR2 SMNVEV (reference sequence). The junction had 4 bases not matched to a gene; V was cut back by 2 bases and J by 2 bases. CDR3 amino acids: CASSLPDREQETQYF. CDR3 nucleotide sequence: TGTGCCAGCAGTTTACCGGACAGGGAACAAGAGACCCAGTACTTC.

The chain has TRBV20-1 and TRBJ2-7; TRBD2 is a possible D gene (5 bases). Germline CDR1 reads DFQATT; CDR2 reads SNEGSKA (reference sequence). The V and J ends lost 8 bases and 6 bases respectively, with 14 bases between them. The CDR3 loop spans 11 amino acids. The CDR3 DNA is TGCAGTCCCACTAGTGGCGGCGAGCAGTACTTC. It yields the protein CSPTSGGEQYF.